This TCR beta chain originates from a study of neurological immune-mediated disorders. Across the study: About 90% of the 34 multiple sclerosis patients had relapsing-remitting disease; 3 had secondary progressive.

The CDR3 is 16 residues long. With 0 bases removed from V and 3 bases from J, the gap between germline ends came to 15 bases. Germline CDR1 reads DFQATT; CDR2 reads SNEGSKA (reference sequence). TCRdb independently ran MiXCR on the 5' RACE reads; one entry per CDR3 protein. Of about 78,000 distinct CDR3 sequences listed, less than 5.5% are singletons. Details on this clonotype: A much larger clone sits a single nucleotide away, making a read error possible.

Input material: PBMCs. The sequence was collected from a woman in her thirties with multiple sclerosis. The gene calls are TRBV20-1 and TRBJ1-5, with D perhaps TRBD1 (5 bases). CDR3 region: CSARDGRVNINQPQHF. CDR3 bases: TGCAGTGCTAGAGACGGCAGGGTAAATATCAATCAGCCCCAGCATTTT.